The clone carrying this TCR beta chain was seen a few times. Its antigen is still unknown. This sample was included in a study of T cells after yellow fever vaccination. Findings and caveats of the study: Abundant contaminating clonotypes from the bulk population could appear in FACS-sorted repertoires.

One entry per CDR3 protein results from TCRdb running MiXCR on the 5' RACE reads. Seen here are hundreds of thousands of distinct CDR3 sequences, around 12% observed once, and the top ten hold under 15%. This sequence was found in a young man who received the YFV17D yellow fever vaccine. The specimen comprised PBMCs, sampled on the day of the yellow fever booster vaccination.

CDR3 in amino acids: CSAKGQGAQPQHF. CDR3 DNA sequence: TGCAGTGCTAAGGGACAGGGGGCACAGCCCCAGCATTTT. The V call is TRBV20-1, the J call TRBJ1-5, with 12 bases fitting TRBD1. V gave up 4 bases and J gave up 7 bases; unmatched junction bases: 2. CDR3 length: 13 residues. Looked up from germline, CDR1 is DFQATT and CDR2 is SNEGSKA (reference sequence).